This TCR beta chain was found in a study of blood T cell repertoires in COVID-19. V gave up 3 bases and J gave up 5 bases, with 14 bases separating them. The CDR3 is made up of 14 amino acids. CDR1 is SGHDT and CDR2 is YYEEEE in the germline V gene. Original processing notes: Reference gene primer amplification gave estimated nucleated cell counts. Some clones are missing from TCRdb's copy, which holds only in-frame ones; the method was immunoSEQ multiplex PCR. V and J calls and clone size are as listed in that table; D and trimming were resolved from the DNA. The repertoire holds roughly 250,000 clones, with 70% to 90% as singletons.

The rearrangement links TRBV5-6 to TRBJ1-1, with D perhaps matching TRBD1 (5 bases). The sequencing input was peripheral blood. This TCR came from a woman in her twenties or thirties with acute or convalescent COVID-19. DNA of the CDR3: TGTGCCAGCAGCTGGCGGGACCATTGGACTGAAGCTTTCTTT. This gives the protein CASSWRDHWTEAFF.